Sequencing of this TCR beta chain was carried out in a study of cytomegalovirus exposure and HLA in healthy donors. Study in general: Early released data had about 85 million unique TCRs, all coming from HLA-typed donors. Study results and caveats: Clonal expansion was found to be greater in HLA-associated TCR beta chains than in equally common others in a later analysis. Cytomegalovirus-associated status was assigned to about 170 TCR beta chains.

The study ran its PCR with 60 Vbeta and 13 Jbeta primers. Clones were read by immunoSEQ multiplex PCR, and TCRdb kept only the in-frame ones, dropping some. The sample includes some 160,000 clones, more than 75% of them seen just once. Of note for this clone: What it recognizes is unknown.

The CDR3 covers 14 residues. Germline lookup yields CDR1 SGHRS and CDR2 YFSETQ. The V end was cut by 2 bases, the J end by 2 bases, with 10 bases between. The sequence was obtained from a male donor in good health and CMV-seronegative. V and J are TRBV5-1 and TRBJ1-1, with D possibly TRBD1 on 5 matching bases. The sequencing sample was made of PBMCs. CDR3 loop: CASSFNGGNTEAFF. The CDR3 DNA reads TGCGCCAGCAGCTTTAACGGGGGTAACACTGAAGCTTTCTTT. The variable domain in full, completed from reference TRBV5-1 and TRBJ1-1, reads KAGVTQTPRYLIKTRGQQVTLSCSPISGHRSVSWYQQTPGQGLQFLFEYFSETQRNKGNFPGRFSGRQFSNSRSEMNVSTLELGDSALYLCASSFNGGNTEAFFGQGTRLTVV.